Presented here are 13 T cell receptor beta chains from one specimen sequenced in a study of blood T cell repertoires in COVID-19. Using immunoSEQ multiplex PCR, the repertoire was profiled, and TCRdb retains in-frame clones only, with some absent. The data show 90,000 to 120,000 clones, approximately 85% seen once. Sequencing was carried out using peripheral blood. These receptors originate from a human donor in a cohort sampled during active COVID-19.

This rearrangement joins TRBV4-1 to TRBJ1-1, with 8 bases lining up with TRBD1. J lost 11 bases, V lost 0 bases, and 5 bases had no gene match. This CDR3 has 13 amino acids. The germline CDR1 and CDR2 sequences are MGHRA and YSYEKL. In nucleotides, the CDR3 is TGCGCCAGCAGCCAAGAGGACAGGGTTTGGGCTTTCTTT. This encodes CASSQEDRVWAFF.

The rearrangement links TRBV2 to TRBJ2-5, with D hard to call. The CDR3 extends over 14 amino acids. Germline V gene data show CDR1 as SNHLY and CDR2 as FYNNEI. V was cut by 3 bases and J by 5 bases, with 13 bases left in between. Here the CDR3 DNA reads TGTGCCAGCAGTGATAGTTCGGTGCGGGAGACCCAGTACTTC. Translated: CASSDSSVRETQYF.

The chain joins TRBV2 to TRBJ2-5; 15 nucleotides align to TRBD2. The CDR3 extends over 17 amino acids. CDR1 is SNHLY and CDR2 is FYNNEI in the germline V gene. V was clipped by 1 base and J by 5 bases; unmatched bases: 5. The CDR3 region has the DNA TGTGCCAGCAGTGAAGGGACTAGCGGGAGGGCCTGGGAGACCCAGTACTTC. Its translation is CASSEGTSGRAWETQYF.

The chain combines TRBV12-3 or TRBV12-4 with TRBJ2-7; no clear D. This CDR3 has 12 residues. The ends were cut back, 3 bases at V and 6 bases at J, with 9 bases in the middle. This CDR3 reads CASSFNQVEQYF. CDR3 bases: TGTGCCAGCAGTTTTAATCAGGTCGAGCAGTACTTC.

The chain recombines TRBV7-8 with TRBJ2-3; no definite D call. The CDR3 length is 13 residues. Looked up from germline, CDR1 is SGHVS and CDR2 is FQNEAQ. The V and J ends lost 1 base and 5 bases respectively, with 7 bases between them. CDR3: CASSLGPGDTQYF. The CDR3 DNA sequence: TGTGCCAGCAGCTTAGGTCCCGGAGATACGCAGTATTTT.

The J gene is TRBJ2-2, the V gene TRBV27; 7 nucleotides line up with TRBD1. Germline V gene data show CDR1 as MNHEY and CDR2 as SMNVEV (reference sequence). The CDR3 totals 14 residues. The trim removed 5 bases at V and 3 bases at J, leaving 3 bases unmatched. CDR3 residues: CASSMGQYTGELFF. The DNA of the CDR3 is TGTGCCAGCAGTATGGGACAGTACACCGGGGAGCTGTTTTTT.

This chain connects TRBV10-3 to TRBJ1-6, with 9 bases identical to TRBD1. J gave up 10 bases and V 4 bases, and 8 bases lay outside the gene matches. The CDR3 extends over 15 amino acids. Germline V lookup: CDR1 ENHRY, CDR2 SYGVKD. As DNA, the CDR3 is TGTGCCATCAGTGTCACAGGGGGCGTAGGATCACCCCTCCACTTT. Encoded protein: CAISVTGGVGSPLHF.

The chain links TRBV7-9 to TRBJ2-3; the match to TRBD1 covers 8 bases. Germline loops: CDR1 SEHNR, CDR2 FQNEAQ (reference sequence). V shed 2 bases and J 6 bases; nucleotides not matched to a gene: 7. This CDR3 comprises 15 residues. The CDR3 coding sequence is TGTGCCAGCAGCTTACCAGGGGGCCGAGGGGATACGCAGTATTTT. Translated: CASSLPGGRGDTQYF.

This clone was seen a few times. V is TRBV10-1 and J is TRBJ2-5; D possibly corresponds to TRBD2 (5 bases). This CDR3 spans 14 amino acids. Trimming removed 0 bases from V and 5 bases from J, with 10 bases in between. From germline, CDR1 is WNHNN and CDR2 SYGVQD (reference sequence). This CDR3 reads CASSESVGAETQYF. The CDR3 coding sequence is TGCGCCAGCAGTGAGTCCGTGGGAGCGGAGACCCAGTACTTC.

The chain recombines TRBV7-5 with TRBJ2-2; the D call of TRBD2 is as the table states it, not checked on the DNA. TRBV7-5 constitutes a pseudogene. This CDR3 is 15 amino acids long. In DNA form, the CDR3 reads TGTGCCAGAAGCTCCTCGCGGATAAACACCGGGGAGCTGTTTTTT. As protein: CARSSSRINTGELFF.

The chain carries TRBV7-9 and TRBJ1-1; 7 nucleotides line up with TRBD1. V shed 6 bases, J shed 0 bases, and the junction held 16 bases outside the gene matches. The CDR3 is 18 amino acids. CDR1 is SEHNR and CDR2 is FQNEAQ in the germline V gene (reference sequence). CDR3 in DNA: TGTGCCAGCAGTGATCTCGATAAGGGGGCGCTTCTGAACACTGAAGCTTTCTTT. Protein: CASSDLDKGALLNTEAFF.

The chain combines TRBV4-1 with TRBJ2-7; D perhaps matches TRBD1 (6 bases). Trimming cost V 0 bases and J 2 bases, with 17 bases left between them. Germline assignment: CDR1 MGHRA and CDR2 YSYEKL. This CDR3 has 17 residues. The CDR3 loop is CASSQEYLGAPAYEQYF. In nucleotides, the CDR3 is TGCGCCAGCAGCCAAGAATATTTGGGGGCGCCTGCCTACGAGCAGTACTTC.

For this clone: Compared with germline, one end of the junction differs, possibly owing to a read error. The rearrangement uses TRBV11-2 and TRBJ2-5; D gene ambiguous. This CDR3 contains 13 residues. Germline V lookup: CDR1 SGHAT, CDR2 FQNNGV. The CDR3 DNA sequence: TGTGCCAGCAGCATAGAAGGCGGTCAGACCCAGTACTTC. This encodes CASSIEGGQTQYF.